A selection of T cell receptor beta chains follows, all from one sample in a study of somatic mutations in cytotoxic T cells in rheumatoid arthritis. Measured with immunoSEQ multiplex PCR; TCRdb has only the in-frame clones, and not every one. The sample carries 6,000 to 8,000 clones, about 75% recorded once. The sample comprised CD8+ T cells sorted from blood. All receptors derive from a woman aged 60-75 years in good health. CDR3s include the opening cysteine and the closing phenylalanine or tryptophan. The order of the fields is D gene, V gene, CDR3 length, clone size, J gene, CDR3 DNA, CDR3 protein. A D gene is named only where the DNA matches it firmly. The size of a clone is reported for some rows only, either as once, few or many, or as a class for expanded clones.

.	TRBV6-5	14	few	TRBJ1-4	TGTGCCAGCAGGCAACAGAGTGAGAATGAAAAACTGTTTTTT	CASRQQSENEKLFF
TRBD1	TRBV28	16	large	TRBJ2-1	TGTGCCAGCAGTTTCGAACAGGGGGCGAGTGGGGATGAGCAGTTCTTC	CASSFEQGASGDEQFF
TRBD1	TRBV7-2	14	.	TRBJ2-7	TGTGCCAGCAGTCGGGGACAGGGGGCTTACGAGCAGTACTTC	CASSRGQGAYEQYF
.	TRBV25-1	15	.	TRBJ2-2	TGTGCCAGCAGTGAATCACGGACTCACTCCGGGGAGCTGTTTTTT	CASSESRTHSGELFF
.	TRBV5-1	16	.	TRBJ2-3	TGCGCCAGCAGCGGCCGGGCCGTGGGAGGCACATATACGCAGTATTTT	CASSGRAVGGTYTQYF
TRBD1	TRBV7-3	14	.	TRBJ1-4	TGTGCCTCGTTCTTACAGGGGAATAATGAAAAACTGTTTTTT	CASFLQGNNEKLFF
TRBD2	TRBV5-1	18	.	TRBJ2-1	TGCGCCAGCAGCTTGGGCGGACTAGCGGGAACAGCCTACAATGAGCAGTTCTTC	CASSLGGLAGTAYNEQFF
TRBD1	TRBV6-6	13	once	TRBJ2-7	TGTGCCAGCATCGGGACAGGAAACTACGAGCAGTACTTC	CASIGTGNYEQYF
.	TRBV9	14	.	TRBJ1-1	TGTGCCAGCAGAAGATTACAGGGTCCCACTGAAGCTTTCTTT	CASRRLQGPTEAFF
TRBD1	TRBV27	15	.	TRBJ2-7	TGTGCCAGCAGTCCCATAGGACAGGGGGCCTACGAGCAGTACTTC	CASSPIGQGAYEQYF
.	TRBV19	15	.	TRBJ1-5	TGTGCCAGTAGTATAACAGAGAGGGGGAATCAGCCCCAGCATTTT	CASSITERGNQPQHF
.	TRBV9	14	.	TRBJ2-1	TGTGCCAGCAGCGTCTCGGGAGTAGAGAATGAGCAGTTCTTC	CASSVSGVENEQFF
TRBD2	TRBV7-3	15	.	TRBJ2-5	TGTGCCAGCAGCTTAACGTTTTTAGCGGGGGAGACCCAGTACTTC	CASSLTFLAGETQYF
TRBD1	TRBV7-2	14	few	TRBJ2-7	TGTGCCAGCAGCCGGGGACAGGGGGCCTACGAGCAGTACTTC	CASSRGQGAYEQYF
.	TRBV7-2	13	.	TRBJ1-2	TGTGCCAGCAGTTCTACAGGGATAGGTGGCTACACCTTC	CASSSTGIGGYTF
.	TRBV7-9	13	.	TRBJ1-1	TGTGCCAGCAGCTTAGGTAGGAACACTGAAGCTTTCTTT	CASSLGRNTEAFF
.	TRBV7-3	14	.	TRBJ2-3	TGTGCCAGCAGCTTACGTTGGGGGGCAGATACGCAGTATTTT	CASSLRWGADTQYF
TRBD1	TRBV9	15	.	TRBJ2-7	TGTGCCAGCAGCGTAGGGGGACAGGGTTTTAGCGAGCAGTACTTC	CASSVGGQGFSEQYF
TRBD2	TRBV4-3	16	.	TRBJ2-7	TGCGCCAGCAGCCAAGCCCCCCAGCGGGAGCCGAACGAGCAGTACTTC	CASSQAPQREPNEQYF
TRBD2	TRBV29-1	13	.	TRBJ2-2	TGCAGCGGGAATGGGAGGGACACCGGGGAGCTGTTTTTT	CSGNGRDTGELFF
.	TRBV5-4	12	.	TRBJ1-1	TGTGCCAGCAGCCTGGAGCGGTTTGAAGCTTTCTTT	CASSLERFEAFF
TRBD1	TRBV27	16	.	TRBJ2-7	TGTGCCAGCAGTCCCCGTTGGACAGGGATTAGGAACGAGCAGTACTTC	CASSPRWTGIRNEQYF
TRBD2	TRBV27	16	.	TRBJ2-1	TGTGCCAGCAGTTCATCTAGCGGGGATACAATTTATGAGCAGTTCTTC	CASSSSSGDTIYEQFF
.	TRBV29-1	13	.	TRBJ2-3	TGCAGCGTTGAACGAGGGTCCACAGATACGCAGTATTTT	CSVERGSTDTQYF
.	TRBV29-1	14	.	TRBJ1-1	TGCAGCGTTGAGGGCCGGGACACCTACACTGAAGCTTTCTTT	CSVEGRDTYTEAFF
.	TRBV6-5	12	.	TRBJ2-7	TGTGCCAGCAGTGGGATGAGCGGCGAGCAGTACTTC	CASSGMSGEQYF
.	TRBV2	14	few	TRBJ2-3	TGTGCCAGCAGTGGGTTAGCCACCACAGATACGCAGTATTTT	CASSGLATTDTQYF
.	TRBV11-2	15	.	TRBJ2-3	TGTGCCAGCAGCTTCTGGGGGGGGGCACCAGATACGCAGTATTTT	CASSFWGGAPDTQYF
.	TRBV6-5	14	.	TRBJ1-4	TGTGCCAGCAGTTACTTCGGAGGGAGTGAAAAACTGTTTTTT	CASSYFGGSEKLFF
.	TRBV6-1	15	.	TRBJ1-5	TGTGCCAGCAGATGGGGTTCGGAGGGCAATCAGCCCCAGCATTTT	CASRWGSEGNQPQHF
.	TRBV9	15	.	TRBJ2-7	TGTGCCAGCAGCCCTTTTAGCGGAGGTGGCTACGAGCAGTACTTC	CASSPFSGGGYEQYF
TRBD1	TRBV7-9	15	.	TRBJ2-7	TGTGCCAGCAGCCCCCCCAGTCGGACAGGCCCCGAGCAGTACTTC	CASSPPSRTGPEQYF
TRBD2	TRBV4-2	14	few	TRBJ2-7	TGTGCCAGCAGCCAAAGCGGGAGAAGGAACGAGCAGTACTTC	CASSQSGRRNEQYF
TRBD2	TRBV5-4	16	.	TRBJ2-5	TGTGCCAGCAGCCTAGGGACTAGCGGGACCGGGGAGACCCAGTACTTC	CASSLGTSGTGETQYF
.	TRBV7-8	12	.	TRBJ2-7	TGTGCCAGCAACAAGGGGGGGATCGAGCAGTACTTC	CASNKGGIEQYF
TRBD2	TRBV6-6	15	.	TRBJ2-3	TGTGCCAGCAGTTACCCTCGGGAGCGGGGGGATACGCAGTATTTT	CASSYPRERGDTQYF
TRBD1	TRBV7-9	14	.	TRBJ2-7	TGTGCCAGCAGCTTAGGCGCGACAGGGGACGAGCAGTACTTC	CASSLGATGDEQYF